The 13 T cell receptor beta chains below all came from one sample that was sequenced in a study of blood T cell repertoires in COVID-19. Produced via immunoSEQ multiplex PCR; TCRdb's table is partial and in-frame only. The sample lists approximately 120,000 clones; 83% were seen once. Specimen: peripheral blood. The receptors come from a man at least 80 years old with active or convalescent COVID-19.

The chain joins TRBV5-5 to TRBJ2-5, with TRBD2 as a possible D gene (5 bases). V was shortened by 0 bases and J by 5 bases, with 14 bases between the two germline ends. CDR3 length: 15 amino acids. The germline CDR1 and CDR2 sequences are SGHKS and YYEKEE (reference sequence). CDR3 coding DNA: TGTGCCAGCAGCTTGGGGCCTATGGAGCGGGAGACCCAGTACTTC. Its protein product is CASSLGPMERETQYF.

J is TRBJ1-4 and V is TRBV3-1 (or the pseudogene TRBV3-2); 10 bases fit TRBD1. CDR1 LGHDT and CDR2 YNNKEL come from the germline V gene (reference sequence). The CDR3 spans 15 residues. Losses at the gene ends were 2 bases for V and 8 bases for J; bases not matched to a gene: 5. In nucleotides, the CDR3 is TGTGCCAGCAGCCAAAGACAGGGGGCAGGAGAAAAACTGTTTTTT. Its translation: CASSQRQGAGEKLFF.

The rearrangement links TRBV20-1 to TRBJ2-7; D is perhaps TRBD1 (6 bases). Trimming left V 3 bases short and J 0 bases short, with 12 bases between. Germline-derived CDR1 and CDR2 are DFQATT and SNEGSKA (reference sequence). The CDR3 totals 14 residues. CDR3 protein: CSASSGASSYEQYF. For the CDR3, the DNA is TGCAGTGCTAGTTCAGGGGCCAGCTCCTACGAGCAGTACTTC.

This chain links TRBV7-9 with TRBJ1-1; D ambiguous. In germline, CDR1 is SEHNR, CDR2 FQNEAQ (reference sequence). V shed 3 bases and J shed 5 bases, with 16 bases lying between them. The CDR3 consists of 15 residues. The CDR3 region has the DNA TGTGCCAGCAGCTTTTCGGTGTCGGGAGGAACTGAAGCTTTCTTT. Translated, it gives CASSFSVSGGTEAFF.

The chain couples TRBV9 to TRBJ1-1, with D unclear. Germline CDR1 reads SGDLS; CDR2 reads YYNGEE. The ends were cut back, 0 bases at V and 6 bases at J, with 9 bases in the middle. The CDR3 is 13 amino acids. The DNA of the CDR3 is TGTGCCAGCAGCGTAGAGCTCTCTTCTGAAGCTTTCTTT. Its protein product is CASSVELSSEAFF.

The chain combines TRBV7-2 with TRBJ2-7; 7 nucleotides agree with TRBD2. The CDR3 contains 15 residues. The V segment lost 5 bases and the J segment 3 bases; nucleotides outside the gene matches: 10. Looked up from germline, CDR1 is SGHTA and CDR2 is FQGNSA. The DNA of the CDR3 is TGTGCCAGCAGCGACGCGAGCGGGGCCTTCTACGAGCAGTACTTC. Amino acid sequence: CASSDASGAFYEQYF.

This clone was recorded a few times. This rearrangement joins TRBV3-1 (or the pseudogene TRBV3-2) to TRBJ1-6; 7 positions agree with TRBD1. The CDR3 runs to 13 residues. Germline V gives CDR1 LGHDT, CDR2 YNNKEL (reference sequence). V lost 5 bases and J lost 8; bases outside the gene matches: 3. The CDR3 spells CASSDTGDSPLHF. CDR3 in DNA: TGTGCCAGCAGCGACACAGGGGATTCACCCCTCCACTTT.

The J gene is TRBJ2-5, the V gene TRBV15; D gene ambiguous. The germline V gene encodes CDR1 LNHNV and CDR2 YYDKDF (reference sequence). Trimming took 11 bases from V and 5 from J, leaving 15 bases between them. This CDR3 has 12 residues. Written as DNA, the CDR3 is TGTGCCGGTAGCTGGCCGATGGAGACCCAGTACTTC. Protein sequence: CAGSWPMETQYF.

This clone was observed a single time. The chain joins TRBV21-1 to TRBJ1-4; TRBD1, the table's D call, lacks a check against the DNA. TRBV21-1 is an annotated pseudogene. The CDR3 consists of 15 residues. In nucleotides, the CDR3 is TGTGCCAGCAGCCATGGGGACAGGGCGAATGAAAAACTGTTTTTT. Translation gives CASSHGDRANEKLFF.

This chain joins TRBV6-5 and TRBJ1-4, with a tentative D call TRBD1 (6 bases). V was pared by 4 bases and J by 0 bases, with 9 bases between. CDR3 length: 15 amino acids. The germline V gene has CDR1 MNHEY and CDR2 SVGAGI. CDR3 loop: CASSFTGSTNEKLFF. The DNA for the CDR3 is TGTGCCAGCAGTTTTACAGGGTCAACTAATGAAAAACTGTTTTTT.

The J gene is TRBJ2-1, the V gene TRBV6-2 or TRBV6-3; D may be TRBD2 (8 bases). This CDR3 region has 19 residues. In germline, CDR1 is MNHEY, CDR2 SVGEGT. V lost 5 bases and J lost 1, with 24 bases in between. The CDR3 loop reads CASSGTEKGSGVSYNEQFF. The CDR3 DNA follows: TGTGCCAGCAGTGGGACAGAGAAGGGTAGCGGGGTATCCTACAATGAGCAGTTCTTC.

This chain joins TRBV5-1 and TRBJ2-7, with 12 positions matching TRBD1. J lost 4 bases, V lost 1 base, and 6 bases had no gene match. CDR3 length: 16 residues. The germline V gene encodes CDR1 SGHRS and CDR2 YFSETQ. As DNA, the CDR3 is TGCGCCAGCAGCTTGCTTACGGGACAGGGGGCTTACGAGCAGTACTTC. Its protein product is CASSLLTGQGAYEQYF.

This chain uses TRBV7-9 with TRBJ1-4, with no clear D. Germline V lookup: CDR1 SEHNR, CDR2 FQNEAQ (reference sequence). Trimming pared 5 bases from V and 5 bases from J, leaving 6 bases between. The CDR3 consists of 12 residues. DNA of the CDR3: TGTGCCAGCAGCGGGGAGAATGAAAAACTGTTTTTT. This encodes CASSGENEKLFF. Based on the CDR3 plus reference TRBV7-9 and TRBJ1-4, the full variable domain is DTGVSQNPRHKITKRGQNVTFRCDPISEHNRLYWYRQTLGQGPEFLTYFQNEAQLEKSRLLSDRFSAERPKGSFSTLEIQRTEQGDSAMYLCASSGENEKLFFGSGTQLSVL.